These 20 T cell receptor beta chains originate from one sample sequenced in a study of CD8 T cells in Susac syndrome. Reverse transcription of roughly 0.45 to 1 ug RNA was performed with random hexamers. TCRdb analysed the immunoSEQ multiplex PCR reads with MiXCR anew, one entry per CDR3 protein. The sample records tens of thousands of distinct CDR3 sequences, roughly 94% being singletons. Sequenced sample: CD4+ T cells from PBMCs. The origin of the receptors is a human donor with Susac syndrome.

CDR3 bases: TGTGCCTGGAGTGAAGGGGATTTTCAGCCCCAGCATTTT. Amino acid sequence: CAWSEGDFQPQHF. The chain carries TRBV30 and TRBJ1-5; possibly TRBD1 for D (5 bases). The CDR3 consists of 13 residues. Deletions cut 1 base from V and 6 bases from J, with 10 bases between. Per the germline V gene, CDR1 is GTSNPN and CDR2 is SVGIG (reference sequence). Combining the CDR3 with reference TRBV30 and TRBJ1-5 gives the whole variable domain SQTIHQWPATLVQPVGSPLSLECTVEGTSNPNLYWYRQAAGRGLQLLFYSVGIGQISSEVPQNLSASRPQDRQFILSSKKLLLSDSGFYLCAWSEGDFQPQHFGDGTRLSIL.

The rearrangement uses TRBV6-5 and TRBJ1-5; D perhaps matches TRBD1 (5 bases). Germline lookup yields CDR1 MNHEY and CDR2 SVGAGI. The length of the CDR3 is 14 residues. V was cut by 2 bases and J by 6 bases, with 11 bases left in between. In DNA form, the CDR3 reads TGTGCCAGCAGTTACGCCCTTGGGGGTCAGCCCCAGCATTTT. Protein product: CASSYALGGQPQHF.

The V and J genes are TRBV7-3 and TRBJ2-1; 7 nucleotides match TRBD1. The CDR3 consists of 15 residues. Germline V gives CDR1 SGHTA, CDR2 FQGTGA. With 2 bases clipped from V and 2 bases from J, the junction kept 3 bases outside the gene matches. The CDR3 region has the DNA TGTGCCAGCAGCTTAGAGACAGGGCCCTACAATGAGCAGTTCTTC. Its translation is CASSLETGPYNEQFF. Variable domain in full (rest from reference TRBV7-3 and TRBJ2-1): GAGVSQTPSNKVTEKGKYVELRCDPISGHTALYWYRQSLGQGPEFLIYFQGTGAADDSGLPNDRFFAVRPEGSVSTLKIQRTERGDSAVYLCASSLETGPYNEQFFGPGTRLTVL.

The rearrangement links TRBV6-6 to TRBJ1-5; no clear D gene. Per the germline V gene, CDR1 is MNHNY and CDR2 is SVGAGI (reference sequence). The CDR3 is 14 amino acids. V gave up 6 bases and J gave up 1 base, with 10 bases separating them. CDR3: CASRGSASNQPQHF. The CDR3 coding sequence is TGTGCCAGCAGGGGATCTGCGAGCAATCAGCCCCAGCATTTT.

The rearrangement uses TRBV10-3 and TRBJ2-3; a possible D gene is TRBD1 (6 bases). V lost 5 bases, J lost 2 bases, and 8 bases lay in between. Looked up from germline, CDR1 is ENHRY and CDR2 is SYGVKD. The CDR3 is 13 amino acids. DNA for the CDR3: TGTGCCATCAGTAGACAGGACACAGATACGCAGTATTTT. The encoded protein is CAISRQDTDTQYF.

This clonotype was recorded only once. This chain joins TRBV5-1 and TRBJ2-5; 8 nucleotides match TRBD2. The V and J ends lost 4 bases and 3 bases, in that order; junction bases with no gene match: 5. CDR3 length: 14 amino acids. The germline V gene has CDR1 SGHRS and CDR2 YFSETQ. The DNA for the CDR3 is TGCGCCAGCAGCGGAGGAGCGGGGGAAGAGACCCAGTACTTC. Translated: CASSGGAGEETQYF.

The chain links TRBV14 to TRBJ1-1; D gene unclear. Trimming removed 4 bases from V and 8 bases from J, with 14 bases in between. This CDR3 spans 13 amino acids. The germline V gene encodes CDR1 SGHDN and CDR2 FVKESK. The CDR3 nucleotides read TGTGCCAGCAGCCTCCGGGTGGGAGCCGAAGCTTTCTTT. Translating gives CASSLRVGAEAFF.

The rearrangement uses TRBV7-6 and TRBJ2-1; possible D gene TRBD2, 7 bases. Between the trimmed V and J ends, which lost 3 bases and 8 bases, there was a span of 11 bases. CDR3 length: 13 residues. CDR1 and CDR2 from the germline V gene are SGHVS and FNYEAQ. CDR3 sequence: CASSFEGGDEQFF. CDR3 DNA: TGTGCCAGCAGCTTCGAAGGGGGGGATGAGCAGTTCTTC.

The chain links TRBV6-5 to TRBJ1-1, with D unresolved. Deletions cut 0 bases from V and 4 bases from J, with 9 bases between. The CDR3 loop spans 14 amino acids. CDR1 MNHEY and CDR2 SVGAGI come from the germline V gene. The CDR3 DNA is TGTGCCAGCAGTTACTCGACCGGGTCCACTGAAGCTTTCTTT. Protein sequence: CASSYSTGSTEAFF.

This rearrangement joins TRBV20-1 to TRBJ2-5; 8 bases line up with TRBD2. The V gene end was trimmed by 7 bases and the J gene end by 5 bases; junction bases not matched to a gene: 6. CDR1 and CDR2 (germline): DFQATT, SNEGSKA (reference sequence). CDR3 length: 12 amino acids. The CDR3 DNA follows: TGCAGTGTCAGCGGGGGCCGGGAGACCCAGTACTTC. Protein: CSVSGGRETQYF.

The V call is TRBV29-1, the J call TRBJ2-3; 10 bases match TRBD2. Germline V gives CDR1 SQVTM, CDR2 ANQGSEA. The CDR3 contains 15 residues. Losses at the gene ends were 0 bases for V and 5 bases for J; bases not matched to a gene: 5. CDR3 nucleotides: TGCAGCGTTGAAGACAAGCGGGGGGGCCGAGATACGCAGTATTTT. Its protein is CSVEDKRGGRDTQYF.

The chain employs TRBV12-3 or TRBV12-4 and TRBJ2-2; 11 bases line up with TRBD1. V trimming: 6 bases; J trimming: 6 bases; junction bases outside the gene matches: 6. The CDR3 spans 15 residues. The CDR3 nucleotides read TGTGCCAGCAGACTTAGGACAGGGGGCTCCGGGGAGCTGTTTTTT. This codes for CASRLRTGGSGELFF.

The chain uses TRBV12-5 and TRBJ1-1, with D possibly being TRBD1 (5 bases). Germline CDR1 reads LGHNT; CDR2 reads FRNRAP. The CDR3 contains 14 residues. V was pared by 0 bases and J by 8 bases, with 13 bases between. The chain's CDR3 is CASGLVAGQGEAFF. CDR3 DNA sequence: TGTGCTAGTGGTTTGGTTGCGGGGCAGGGCGAAGCTTTCTTT.

The chain recombines TRBV5-4 with TRBJ2-5, with 9 bases lining up with TRBD2. The ends lost 7 bases at V and 3 bases at J; junction bases unmatched: 10. CDR1 is SGHNT and CDR2 is YYREEE in the germline V gene (reference sequence). This CDR3 has 15 amino acids. The CDR3 region is CASGKNLAGKETQYF. The CDR3 DNA sequence: TGTGCCAGCGGGAAAAATCTAGCGGGGAAAGAGACCCAGTACTTC.

The chain recombines TRBV19 with TRBJ2-7; D uncertain. Germline assignment: CDR1 LNHDA and CDR2 SQIVND (reference sequence). Trimming removed 3 bases from V and 5 bases from J, with 11 bases in between. There are 13 residues in the CDR3. CDR3 in amino acids: CASSIAEKHEQYF. In nucleotides, the CDR3 is TGTGCCAGTAGTATTGCAGAGAAACACGAGCAGTACTTC.

The genes are TRBV11-2 and TRBJ2-2; D gene uncertain. The CDR3 is made up of 14 amino acids. V was trimmed by 1 base and J by 5 bases, leaving 8 bases between them. Germline CDR1 SGHAT, CDR2 FQNNGV. This chain's CDR3 is CASSLVEITGELFF. The CDR3 DNA reads as TGTGCCAGCAGCTTAGTGGAGATAACCGGGGAGCTGTTTTTT. Full variable domain (outside the CDR3, taken from reference TRBV11-2 and TRBJ2-2): EAGVAQSPRYKIIEKRQSVAFWCNPISGHATLYWYQQILGQGPKLLIQFQNNGVVDDSQLPKDRFSAERLKGVDSTLKIQPAKLEDSAVYLCASSLVEITGELFFGEGSRLTVL.

The chain couples TRBV6-1 to TRBJ2-7; the match to TRBD1 covers 9 bases. Germline V lookup: CDR1 MNHNS, CDR2 SASEGT. Trimming removed 0 bases from V and 5 bases from J; junction bases left unmatched: 5. CDR3 length: 15 amino acids. The CDR3 region is CASSEAQDRGDEQYF. The CDR3 DNA sequence: TGTGCCAGCAGTGAAGCCCAGGACAGGGGTGACGAGCAGTACTTC.

The chain couples TRBV4-1 to TRBJ1-3; D unresolved. Germline values: CDR1 MGHRA, CDR2 YSYEKL. The CDR3 totals 13 residues. V lost 5 bases and J lost 6, with 11 bases in between. The CDR3 loop is CASSMGPANTIYF. The CDR3 DNA follows: TGCGCCAGCAGCATGGGTCCCGCAAACACCATATATTTT.

The table lists this clonotype with a count of one. This chain joins TRBV20-1 and TRBJ2-1, with 11 nucleotides matching TRBD2. V trimming: 4 bases; J trimming: 4 bases; junction bases outside the gene matches: 6. CDR3 size: 15 residues. Germline values: CDR1 DFQATT, CDR2 SNEGSKA (reference sequence). The CDR3 spells CSAKTGTSGYNEQFF. The CDR3 DNA reads TGCAGTGCTAAAACCGGGACTAGCGGTTACAATGAGCAGTTCTTC.

This chain links TRBV25-1 with TRBJ1-4; possible D gene TRBD1, 5 bases. CDR3 size: 15 residues. V was cut by 8 bases and J by 0 bases, with 13 bases left in between. CDR1 and CDR2 (germline): MGHDK, SYGVNS. The CDR3 sequence: CASLGSRATNEKLFF. The CDR3 DNA is TGTGCCAGCTTGGGATCCAGGGCAACTAATGAAAAACTGTTTTTT.